This TCR beta chain was captured by sequencing in a study of CD8 T cells in ankylosing spondylitis. About this clonotype itself: Its antigen is still unknown.

Whole-study results and caveats: Peripheral blood samples showed relatively rare disease-linked clones, and these clones were CD8+. Ankylosing spondylitis blood seemed to carry a telltale TCR beta motif made of under 10 highly homologous variants. Disease-linked clones were reportedly significantly enriched in matched ankylosing spondylitis synovial fluid.

TCRdb re-called the 5' RACE reads through MiXCR, storing one row per CDR3 protein. The sample records about 220,000 distinct CDR3 sequences, approximately 20% being singletons. This CDR3 is 14 amino acids long. Trimming removed 0 bases from V and 5 bases from J, with 8 bases in between. Sequenced input: blood, either unsorted or a sorted T cell fraction (not recorded which). The V and J genes are TRBV12-3 or TRBV12-4 and TRBJ1-5, with unresolved D. This TCR came from a male donor with ankylosing spondylitis. CDR3 region: CASSLALPDQPQHF. As DNA, the CDR3 is TGTGCCAGCAGTTTAGCGTTGCCTGATCAGCCCCAGCATTTT.